This record looks at one T cell receptor beta chain sequence and its context. The antigen is not known. The CDR3 extends over 14 amino acids. Looked up from germline, CDR1 is MDHEN and CDR2 is SYDVKM. J lost 7 bases, V lost 4 bases, and 9 bases had no gene match. The repertoire was sequenced with immunoSEQ multiplex PCR; TCRdb's copy has only in-frame clones and lacks some. The table records about 100,000 clones, approximately 89% of them present only once. This record belongs to a study of OX40 agonist ivuxolimab in advanced cancers. Study at large: Across the patients, intravenous ivuxolimab was delivered every 2 weeks at 0.01 to 10 mg/kg. Treatment received earlier with anti-PD-1, anti-PD-L1 or anti-CTLA-4 agents was allowed, and over 30% had some.

The timepoints at which blood was sampled were baseline, cycle 4 day 1, and cycle 7 day 1. General observations from the study: Low normalized T-cell clonal expansion also characterized some of the nonresponders.

The receptor was isolated from an adult with an advanced solid tumor such as melanoma, head and neck, liver or kidney cancer. This specimen was CD4+ or CD8+ T cells sorted from blood, taken in a trial of the OX40 agonist ivuxolimab. The J gene is TRBJ1-2, the V gene TRBV28; the match to TRBD1 covers 7 bases. This CDR3 is CASSSGQHSAGYTF. The CDR3 DNA follows: TGTGCCAGCAGTTCGGGACAGCATTCGGCTGGCTACACCTTC.